Listed below are T cell receptor beta chains from one sample, sequenced in a study of OX40 agonist ivuxolimab in advanced cancers. Only in-frame clones appear in the TCRdb table, and some are missing; sequencing was by immunoSEQ multiplex PCR. Among approximately 17,000 clones listed, over 70% were seen once. The sequences come from CD4+ or CD8+ T cells sorted from blood, collected in a trial of the OX40 agonist ivuxolimab. These receptors were obtained from an adult with an advanced solid tumor such as melanoma, head and neck, liver or kidney cancer. Each CDR3 is given with its conserved first and last residue. Fields, in order: CDR3 DNA, CDR3 protein, J gene, V gene, clone size, D gene, CDR3 length. D genes are given only for firm matches. Part of the rows lack a size; the others show once, few, many or a class for expanded clones.

DNA: TGCGCCAGCAGCCACCCCGGGTTGGGCCCCTACAATGAGCAGTTCTTC
CDR3: CASSHPGLGPYNEQFF
J: TRBJ2-1
V: TRBV4-1
size: .
D: .
length: 16

DNA: TGTGCCAGCAGCTTCGCGGGCCCCCGAATGAACACTGAAGCTTTCTTT
CDR3: CASSFAGPRMNTEAFF
J: TRBJ1-1
V: TRBV5-8
size: .
D: .
length: 16

DNA: TGTGCCAGCAGTTTTAGCTTAGCGGGAGAACGCTCCTACGAGCAGTACTTC
CDR3: CASSFSLAGERSYEQYF
J: TRBJ2-7
V: TRBV28
size: .
D: TRBD2
length: 17

DNA: TGCGCCAGCAGCTTGCAGTTGAACACTGAAGCTTTCTTT
CDR3: CASSLQLNTEAFF
J: TRBJ1-1
V: TRBV5-1
size: .
D: .
length: 13

DNA: TGTGCCAGCAGTGCGAAGGGGAACTATGGCTACACCTTC
CDR3: CASSAKGNYGYTF
J: TRBJ1-2
V: TRBV6-5
size: once
D: .
length: 13

DNA: TGTGCCAGCAGCTTCAGGGGGTTCCCGAACTACGAGCAGTACTTC
CDR3: CASSFRGFPNYEQYF
J: TRBJ2-7
V: TRBV5-4
size: few
D: TRBD1
length: 15

DNA: TGTGCCAGCAGCTTGGACACAGGGAAATACGAGCAGTACTTC
CDR3: CASSLDTGKYEQYF
J: TRBJ2-7
V: TRBV11-3
size: .
D: .
length: 14

DNA: TGCGCCAGTATAGGCAGTGGCAATCAGCCCCAGCATTTT
CDR3: CASIGSGNQPQHF
J: TRBJ1-5
V: TRBV5-1
size: .
D: .
length: 13

DNA: TGTGCCAGCAGCTTTAGCACAGATACGCAGTATTTT
CDR3: CASSFSTDTQYF
J: TRBJ2-3
V: TRBV4-2
size: .
D: .
length: 12

DNA: TGCGCCAGCAGCCAATACAGGGGGGCGCACACTGAAGCTTTCTTT
CDR3: CASSQYRGAHTEAFF
J: TRBJ1-1
V: TRBV4-3
size: medium-sized
D: TRBD1
length: 15

DNA: TGTGCCAGCAGCTTGAGGGACACCTCCTACGAGCAGTACTTC
CDR3: CASSLRDTSYEQYF
J: TRBJ2-7
V: TRBV7-2
size: medium-sized
D: .
length: 14

DNA: TGTGCCAGCAGCAAAGTTTCGGGACAGGGGCCCTACGAGCAGTACTTC
CDR3: CASSKVSGQGPYEQYF
J: TRBJ2-7
V: TRBV21-1
size: few
D: .
length: 16

DNA: TGTGCCAGCAGCGGGGGCTTACTAGCGGGATCCTACAATGAGCAGTTCTTC
CDR3: CASSGGLLAGSYNEQFF
J: TRBJ2-1
V: TRBV5-4
size: .
D: TRBD2
length: 17

DNA: TGTGCCAGCAGCGGGGAACGGGAGGGCCCCCTCACAGATACGCAGTATTTT
CDR3: CASSGEREGPLTDTQYF
J: TRBJ2-3
V: TRBV2
size: once
D: TRBD2
length: 17

DNA: TGCGCCAGCAGCCAAGCCAGCAATCAGCCCCAGCATTTT
CDR3: CASSQASNQPQHF
J: TRBJ1-5
V: TRBV4-1
size: .
D: .
length: 13

DNA: TGTGCCATCAGTGAGTCGTCAGGGATGAATCAGCCCCAGCATTTT
CDR3: CAISESSGMNQPQHF
J: TRBJ1-5
V: TRBV10-3
size: .
D: .
length: 15

DNA: TGCAGCGCCCGTTTTAAGGGGGGGGGAGGGGAAAAACTGTTTTTT
CDR3: CSARFKGGGGEKLFF
J: TRBJ1-4
V: TRBV29-1
size: few
D: .
length: 15

DNA: TGTGCCAGCAGCACTGGACCCGCGAGCTCCTACGAGCAGTACTTC
CDR3: CASSTGPASSYEQYF
J: TRBJ2-7
V: TRBV6-5
size: .
D: .
length: 15

DNA: TGTGCCAGCAGCTTAGTCGTGGTCAACTATGCCTCAGATACGCAGTATTTT
CDR3: CASSLVVVNYASDTQYF
J: TRBJ2-3
V: TRBV7-2
size: .
D: .
length: 17

DNA: TGTGCCAGCAGCTTGGGGTACGAGCAGTACTTC
CDR3: CASSLGYEQYF
J: TRBJ2-7
V: TRBV5-8
size: .
D: .
length: 11

DNA: TGTGCCAGCAGCGTAGAGGATCCGGGACTAGCGGGAGACGGCTCCTACAATGAGCAGTTCTTC
CDR3: CASSVEDPGLAGDGSYNEQFF
J: TRBJ2-1
V: TRBV9
size: .
D: TRBD2
length: 21